This T cell receptor (beta chain) stems from a study of blood T cells in healthy people across ages. Findings of the study overall: Changes in expanded clonotypes were possibly confounded, as the CMV status of donors was unknown.

The second PCR ran about 6 to 11 cycles with a sample-barcoded 5' primer and J-beta primers. A minimum of 3 million CDR3-containing paired-end reads was obtained for each sample. TCRdb reanalysed the 5' RACE reads using MiXCR and keeps one entry per CDR3 protein. The sample contains 1.5 million or so distinct CDR3 sequences, approximately 39% of which appear only once. Germline V lookup: CDR1 SGHRS, CDR2 YFSETQ. This CDR3 is built from 15 residues. The V end was cut by 0 bases, the J end by 4 bases, with 12 bases between. Only a few counts were recorded for this clonotype. No antigen is known for it. Per-sample yields of isolated PBMCs were at least 6.5 million.

Sequenced: blood. The clonotype was recovered from a woman aged 18-29 years in good health. This chain joins TRBV5-1 and TRBJ2-3, with D possibly matching TRBD1 (6 bases). The CDR3 coding sequence is TGCGCCAGCAGCTTGGGGGGGCCTATAGCAGATACGCAGTATTTT. Protein sequence: CASSLGGPIADTQYF.